Listed here are 15 T cell receptor beta chains from one sample, sequenced in a study of shared clonotypes between healthy human individuals. Assay used: immunoSEQ multiplex PCR; TCRdb lists only in-frame clones, some missing. Seen here are about 600,000 clones, more than 95% observed once, and the top ten hold around 0.06%. The sequenced material came from naive CD4+ T cells sorted from blood. Indicated subset: CD45RA+ positively selected. Receptors originate from a woman between 25 and 40 years old in good health.

This chain joins TRBV7-6 and TRBJ2-2, with a weak D call TRBD2 (6 bases). Germline V gene data show CDR1 as SGHVS and CDR2 as FNYEAQ. The CDR3 is made up of 14 amino acids. Trimming took off 2 bases at V and 4 bases at J, with 8 bases between the two ends. The CDR3 DNA reads TGTGCCAGCAGCTTAATGGAGGGCACCGGGGAGCTGTTTTTT. This encodes CASSLMEGTGELFF.

This clone occurred once. This chain connects TRBV29-1 to TRBJ2-5; D not resolved. CDR3 length: 14 amino acids. Germline-derived CDR1 and CDR2 are SQVTM and ANQGSEA. V lost 4 bases to trimming and J lost 3 bases, with 15 bases between them. The CDR3 sequence is CSVGLRLRKETQYF. CDR3 DNA sequence: TGCAGCGTTGGGCTTCGGTTGCGAAAAGAGACCCAGTACTTC.

The J gene is TRBJ1-5, the V gene TRBV28, with 10 positions matching TRBD1. The CDR3 has 15 residues. Losses at the gene ends were 5 bases for V and 11 bases for J; bases not matched to a gene: 12. Germline loops: CDR1 MDHEN, CDR2 SYDVKM. CDR3 coding DNA: TGTGCCAGCAGTACATGGACCGGGACAGGGGAGGCCCAGCATTTT. Amino acid sequence: CASSTWTGTGEAQHF.

V gene TRBV5-6 combines with J gene TRBJ2-1; D could derive from TRBD1 or TRBD2 (6 bases each). Per germline, CDR1 SGHDT and CDR2 YYEEEE. Trimming took off 1 base at V and 4 bases at J, with 9 bases between the two ends. CDR3 length equals 14 residues. The chain's CDR3 is CASSLRGRYNEQFF. The CDR3 DNA sequence: TGTGCCAGCAGCTTGCGGGGGCGGTACAATGAGCAGTTCTTC. The full variable domain, completed using reference TRBV5-6 and TRBJ2-1, is DAGVTQSPTHLIKTRGQQVTLRCSPKSGHDTVSWYQQALGQGPQFIFQYYEEEERQRGNFPDRFSGHQFPNYSSELNVNALLLGDSALYLCASSLRGRYNEQFFGPGTRLTVL.

V gene TRBV5-1 combines with J gene TRBJ2-1, with TRBD2 matching 7 bases. Per the germline V gene, CDR1 is SGHRS and CDR2 is YFSETQ. The CDR3 totals 15 residues. The V gene end was trimmed by 4 bases and the J gene end by 5 bases; junction bases not matched to a gene: 9. CDR3 sequence reads: CASSEGLPPNNEQFF. The CDR3 DNA sequence: TGCGCCAGCAGCGAGGGACTACCCCCCAACAATGAGCAGTTCTTC. The full variable domain, rest sourced from reference TRBV5-1 and TRBJ2-1, is KAGVTQTPRYLIKTRGQQVTLSCSPISGHRSVSWYQQTPGQGLQFLFEYFSETQRNKGNFPGRFSGRQFSNSRSEMNVSTLELGDSALYLCASSEGLPPNNEQFFGPGTRLTVL.

The chain combines TRBV2 with TRBJ2-2; 11 bases are a match to TRBD2. The germline V gene has CDR1 SNHLY and CDR2 FYNNEI. With 6 bases clipped from V and 0 bases from J, the junction kept 3 bases outside the gene matches. The length of the CDR3 is 16 residues. The CDR3 here is CASSGTSGTNTGELFF. CDR3 nucleotides: TGTGCCAGCAGCGGGACTAGCGGAACGAACACCGGGGAGCTGTTTTTT.

This chain links TRBV2 with TRBJ2-1; D is perhaps TRBD2 (6 bases). CDR3 length equals 13 residues. Per germline, CDR1 SNHLY and CDR2 FYNNEI. V lost 5 bases and J 12 bases, leaving 17 bases between the germline ends. The CDR3 sequence is CASSNPHGSAQFF. In DNA form, the CDR3 reads TGTGCCAGCAGTAACCCTCACGGGAGTGCGCAGTTCTTC. Together with reference TRBV2 and TRBJ2-1, the CDR3 gives the full variable domain: EPEVTQTPSHQVTQMGQEVILRCVPISNHLYFYWYRQILGQKVEFLVSFYNNEISEKSEIFDDQFSVERPDGSNFTLKIRSTKLEDSAMYFCASSNPHGSAQFFGPGTRLTVL.

This clone was recorded a few times. The chain recombines TRBV29-1 with TRBJ1-1, with D maybe TRBD1 (5 bases). V was cut by 5 bases and J by 5 bases, with 12 bases left in between. CDR1 is SQVTM and CDR2 is ANQGSEA in the germline V gene. This CDR3 region has 12 residues. Here the CDR3 reads CSVRGVGTEAFF. CDR3 nucleotides: TGCAGCGTTCGAGGGGTTGGGACTGAAGCTTTCTTT.

The chain couples TRBV5-1 to TRBJ1-1; no clear D. The CDR3 sequence is 16 residues long. V lost 4 bases, J lost 2 bases, and 18 bases lay in between. CDR1 SGHRS and CDR2 YFSETQ come from the germline V gene. CDR3 nucleotide sequence: TGCGCCAGCAGCCCAAAGACTGGGATACCCAACACTGAAGCTTTCTTT. It translates to CASSPKTGIPNTEAFF. The variable domain in full, completed from reference TRBV5-1 and TRBJ1-1, reads KAGVTQTPRYLIKTRGQQVTLSCSPISGHRSVSWYQQTPGQGLQFLFEYFSETQRNKGNFPGRFSGRQFSNSRSEMNVSTLELGDSALYLCASSPKTGIPNTEAFFGQGTRLTVV.

This clone has only one observation. The V gene is TRBV11-3, the J gene TRBJ2-5, with 7 positions matching TRBD1. The junction had 2 bases not matched to a gene; V was cut back by 5 bases and J by 5 bases. The length of the CDR3 is 12 residues. In germline, CDR1 is SGHNT, CDR2 YENEEA. CDR3 DNA: TGTGCCAGCAGCGACAGGGAGGAGACCCAGTACTTC. Its protein is CASSDREETQYF.

The genes are TRBV2 and TRBJ1-3; unclear D gene. The CDR3 spans 15 residues. The germline V and J ends were trimmed by 2 bases and 0 bases, with 8 bases remaining between them. From germline, CDR1 is SNHLY and CDR2 FYNNEI. CDR3 in DNA: TGTGCCAGCAGTGAATTTGAAGGCTCTGGAAACACCATATATTTT. It codes for CASSEFEGSGNTIYF.

The count of this clone is one. V and J are TRBV27 and TRBJ1-4, with a tentative D call TRBD1 (6 bases). CDR3 length: 15 residues. Trimming stripped 6 bases from V and 8 bases from J, with 19 bases between. The germline V gene encodes CDR1 MNHEY and CDR2 SMNVEV (reference sequence). Here the CDR3 DNA reads TGTGCCAGCAGCCGTAGGGCAGGGGATCCGGAAAAACTGTTTTTT. Translation gives CASSRRAGDPEKLFF. The whole variable domain, filled in from reference TRBV27 and TRBJ1-4, reads EAQVTQNPRYLITVTGKKLTVTCSQNMNHEYMSWYRQDPGLGLRQIYYSMNVEVTDKGDVPEGYKVSRKEKRNFPLILESPSPNQTSLYFCASSRRAGDPEKLFFGSGTQLSVL.

The rearrangement joins TRBV28 to TRBJ1-1, with D tentatively TRBD1 (5 bases). The CDR3 is 15 amino acids. Trimming removed 1 base from V and 0 bases from J, with 9 bases in between. CDR1 and CDR2 from the germline V gene are MDHEN and SYDVKM. Here the CDR3 reads CASSLYQGMNTEAFF. CDR3 bases: TGTGCCAGCAGTTTATATCAGGGAATGAACACTGAAGCTTTCTTT.

The V and J genes are TRBV2 and TRBJ2-2; a weak D match, TRBD2 (5 bases). The CDR3 length is 15 residues. Germline V gene lookup returns CDR1 SNHLY and CDR2 FYNNEI. Trimming shortened V by 4 bases and J by 3 bases, and 12 bases separated the two germline ends. The CDR3 sequence is CASSGERGYTGELFF. As DNA, the CDR3 is TGTGCCAGCAGTGGGGAACGAGGGTACACCGGGGAGCTGTTTTTT.

This rearrangement joins TRBV11-1 to TRBJ1-5; D is unresolved. The CDR3 has 13 amino acids. Germline values: CDR1 SGHAT, CDR2 FQDESV (reference sequence). Trimming took off 0 bases at V and 5 bases at J, with 5 bases between the two ends. Here the CDR3 DNA reads TGTGCCAGCAGCTTAGCGGACGATCAGCCCCAGCATTTT. Translated, it gives CASSLADDQPQHF.